A selection of T cell receptor beta chains follows, all from one sample in a study of spatial heterogeneity in lung cancer. TCRdb fed the 5' RACE reads into MiXCR, producing one record per CDR3 protein. The sample consists of about 120,000 distinct CDR3 sequences, 12% of them appearing once. Here the sequenced sample was PBMCs, taken at follow-up. All receptors come from a male donor with early-stage non-small cell lung cancer. The CDR3 runs from the conserved cysteine through the conserved F or W. Each record gives: D gene, clone size, V gene, J gene, CDR3 DNA, CDR3 protein. The D gene is left open where the match is weak. The size field is filled for only some rows; it gives once, few, many or a size class.

.	many	TRBV4-3	TRBJ2-3	TGCGCCAGCAGCCAAGAAAGGAGAGTCTATACGCAGTATTTT	CASSQERRVYTQYF
.	.	TRBV20-1	TRBJ1-6	TGCAGTGCTAGGGGCGTAGAGTCCTATAATTCACCCCTCCACTTT	CSARGVESYNSPLHF
TRBD2	few	TRBV20-1	TRBJ2-7	TGCAGTGCAAGACCGCAGGGGACTAGCGGGGTCCGCGAGCAGTACTTC	CSARPQGTSGVREQYF
.	.	TRBV6-1	TRBJ1-2	TGTGTCAGCACCCCGGAGGGACTGGTCTATGGCTACACCTTC	CVSTPEGLVYGYTF
.	many	TRBV7-8	TRBJ2-1	TGTGCCAGCAGCTTAGCGCGGGTAGGCAATGAGCAGTTCTTC	CASSLARVGNEQFF
.	.	TRBV5-1	TRBJ1-1	TGCGCCAGCAGCTTGGGGACATCCCTAGACACTGAAGCTTTCTTT	CASSLGTSLDTEAFF
.	.	TRBV3-1	TRBJ2-2	TGTGCCAGCAGCCATGCGGTTCTCAGGGTCACCGGGGAGCTGTTTTTT	CASSHAVLRVTGELFF
.	.	TRBV20-1	TRBJ2-7	TGCAGTGCTAGTCGGGTTACCACCTACGAGCAGTACTTC	CSASRVTTYEQYF
TRBD1	many	TRBV10-3	TRBJ1-2	TGTGCCATCAGCCGGACAGGGGTCAATGGCTACACCTTC	CAISRTGVNGYTF
.	.	TRBV6-4	TRBJ2-1	TGTGCCAGCAGTGACCAATCGGGATCCTACAATGAGCAGTTCTTC	CASSDQSGSYNEQFF
TRBD2	.	TRBV7-2	TRBJ2-3	TGTGCCAGCAGCCGCCAACTAGCGGGGGGTGCGGCCACGCAGTATTTT	CASSRQLAGGAATQYF
.	many	TRBV6-5	TRBJ1-1	TGTGCCAGCAGTTCCACATCGGGACCGAACACTGAAGCTTTCTTT	CASSSTSGPNTEAFF
.	.	TRBV7-3	TRBJ2-5	TGTGCCAGCAGCTTATTAGCACCATCTTCACAAGAGACCCAGTACTTC	CASSLLAPSSQETQYF
.	few	TRBV4-1	TRBJ2-7	TGCGCCAGCAGCCAAGGCATCCTCCGACAGCTCCTAGGGGTCGAGCAGTACTTC	CASSQGILRQLLGVEQYF
TRBD1	.	TRBV5-6	TRBJ2-3	TGTGCCAGCAGCTTGTTTGGAGGGACAGGGGCGCAGTATTTT	CASSLFGGTGAQYF
.	.	TRBV5-1	TRBJ2-2	TGCGCCAGCAGCTTGAATCGACCCGGCGGGGAGCTGTTTTTT	CASSLNRPGGELFF
.	.	TRBV12-3/TRBV12-4	TRBJ2-7	TGTGCCAGCAGTCCTTGGGGCACCCAGGACTACCAGCAGTACTTC	CASSPWGTQDYQQYF
TRBD2	.	TRBV10-3	TRBJ2-7	TGTGCCATCAGTGAGGGGGAAGAGGGGACTACCGAGCAGTACTTC	CAISEGEEGTTEQYF
.	.	TRBV5-1	TRBJ2-7	TGCGCCAGCAGCGACACCTTATACGAGCAGTACTTC	CASSDTLYEQYF
TRBD2	.	TRBV4-2	TRBJ2-5	TGTGCCAGCAGCCAATCAACTAGCGGGGGGGCCACGGGAGAGACCCAGTACTTC	CASSQSTSGGATGETQYF
.	.	TRBV6-5	TRBJ2-7	TGTGCCAGCAGTTATGCTGGGTCCGGATCCTACGAGCAGTACTTC	CASSYAGSGSYEQYF
.	many	TRBV12-3/TRBV12-4	TRBJ1-6	TGTGCCAGCAGTTTCGGGGGGGGTAATTCACCCCTCCACTTT	CASSFGGGNSPLHF
.	many	TRBV7-2	TRBJ2-5	TGTGCCAGCACCCTCGGGACAGAGACCCAGTACTTC	CASTLGTETQYF
.	.	TRBV7-2	TRBJ1-2	TGTGCCAGCAGCTTATCCGGGGAGAACTATGGCTACACCTTC	CASSLSGENYGYTF
TRBD1	.	TRBV28	TRBJ1-6	TGTGCCAGCAGGGGACAGGGGTCGAGCTCCTATAATTCACCCCTCCACTTT	CASRGQGSSSYNSPLHF
.	many	TRBV7-2	TRBJ2-3	TGTGCCAGCAGCTTAGACAGTAGCACAGATACGCAGTATTTT	CASSLDSSTDTQYF
TRBD1	few	TRBV10-3	TRBJ2-7	TGTGCCATCAGTGGGGGACAGGGGAAGGAGCAGTACTTC	CAISGGQGKEQYF
.	few	TRBV6-2/TRBV6-3	TRBJ1-5	TGTGCCAGCAGTTTGATAGGGTACCAGCCCCAGCATTTT	CASSLIGYQPQHF
.	many	TRBV12-3/TRBV12-4	TRBJ2-7	TGTGCCAGCGTCCGAGGATTGCGGGGTGACTACGAGCAGTACTTC	CASVRGLRGDYEQYF
.	few	TRBV7-3	TRBJ2-3	TGTGCCAGCAGCTTCGGGCCTCGGGGCACAGATACGCAGTATTTT	CASSFGPRGTDTQYF
.	few	TRBV5-1	TRBJ2-3	TGCGCCAGCAGCCTGGGGGGACAGAGCACAGATACGCAGTATTTT	CASSLGGQSTDTQYF
TRBD1	many	TRBV4-3	TRBJ2-1	TGCGCCAGCAGCCAACAAACCGGGACAGGGGTCAATGAGCAGTTCTTC	CASSQQTGTGVNEQFF
TRBD2	.	TRBV11-2	TRBJ2-3	TGTGCCAGCAGGATACAGCGGGGGAGCACAGATACGCAGTATTTT	CASRIQRGSTDTQYF
.	.	TRBV5-4	TRBJ2-3	TGTGCCAGCAGCGGAGGACTAACAGATACGCAGTATTTT	CASSGGLTDTQYF
.	many	TRBV28	TRBJ1-5	TGTGCCAGCAGAGGGGGGAATCAGCCCCAGCATTTT	CASRGGNQPQHF
.	many	TRBV29-1	TRBJ2-5	TGCAGCGTGACTGCCGGGACTCTTTCGGAGACCCAGTACTTC	CSVTAGTLSETQYF
.	many	TRBV7-9	TRBJ1-2	TGTGCCAGCAGCTTAGGCAGGGGCTATGGCTACACCTTC	CASSLGRGYGYTF
.	many	TRBV4-2	TRBJ1-1	TGTGCCAGCAGCCAAGAAGAAGAAGCTTTCTTT	CASSQEEEAFF
.	few	TRBV7-9	TRBJ2-7	TGTGCCAGCAGCTTGCGCGGTGGCCGCGGGGAGCAGTACTTC	CASSLRGGRGEQYF
.	.	TRBV12-3/TRBV12-4	TRBJ2-3	TGTGCCAGCAGTTTAGAGTACGGTACGCAGTATTTT	CASSLEYGTQYF
.	few	TRBV27	TRBJ1-6	TGTGCCAGCAGCGAACAGGGAGGTTCACCCCTCCACTTT	CASSEQGGSPLHF
TRBD1	many	TRBV5-4	TRBJ2-1	TGTGCCAGCAGCTTGAGGCCGGGACAGGGAATAGGCAATGAGCAGTTCTTC	CASSLRPGQGIGNEQFF
.	.	TRBV6-5	TRBJ2-7	TGTGCCAGCAGTCTTGGGGTAAGGTACGAGCAGTACTTC	CASSLGVRYEQYF
.	few	TRBV12-3/TRBV12-4	TRBJ1-1	TGTGCCAGCAGACCCTCCGGACAGCCTGGGACTGAAGCTTTCTTT	CASRPSGQPGTEAFF
.	.	TRBV7-2	TRBJ1-5	TGTGCCAGCAGCTTAAGGGCCGGAGGTTACAATCAGCCCCAGCATTTT	CASSLRAGGYNQPQHF
.	.	TRBV24-1	TRBJ1-5	TGTGCCATAACCGTGGGTAACTTAAGCAATCAGCCCCAGCATTTT	CAITVGNLSNQPQHF